The 18 T cell receptor beta chains given below trace back to one sample, sequenced in a study of blood T cell repertoires in COVID-19. The data were produced by immunoSEQ multiplex PCR, yet TCRdb's version contains in-frame clones alone and is incomplete. The sample holds 60,000 to 65,000 clones, around 76% seen once. The sample comprised peripheral blood. These receptors were taken from a human donor in a cohort sampled during active COVID-19.

The V call is TRBV11-2, the J call TRBJ1-6; no definite D call. V was pared by 3 bases and J by 9 bases, with 15 bases between. Germline values: CDR1 SGHAT, CDR2 FQNNGV. The CDR3 length is 15 residues. CDR3: CASSFYSPLGSPLHF. CDR3 DNA sequence: TGTGCCAGCAGCTTTTACAGTCCTTTGGGTTCACCCCTCCACTTT.

The chain has TRBV5-1 and TRBJ2-2; 7 bases match TRBD2. CDR1 is SGHRS and CDR2 is YFSETQ in the germline V gene. The CDR3 has 16 amino acids. J lost 4 bases, V lost 4 bases, and 10 bases had no gene match. CDR3 sequence reads: CASSSGTAGLTGELFF. CDR3 coding DNA: TGCGCCAGCAGCAGCGGGACGGCGGGTCTCACCGGGGAGCTGTTTTTT.

A single count supports this clone. CDR3 protein: CAWSRGSEAFF. The CDR3 DNA reads TGTGCCTGGTCCAGGGGGTCTGAAGCTTTCTTT. V and J are TRBV30 and TRBJ1-1, with TRBD1 identical over 7 bases. Germline-derived CDR1 and CDR2 are GTSNPN and SVGIG (reference sequence). The CDR3 covers 11 residues. V dropped 5 bases and J dropped 6; count of bases not matched to a gene: 3.

J is TRBJ2-7 and V is TRBV2; TRBD2 matches 10 bases. The CDR3 is 15 amino acids. Germline CDR1 SNHLY, CDR2 FYNNEI. J lost 4 bases, V lost 8 bases, and 11 bases had no gene match. The CDR3: CASVSGGAPRYEQYF. As DNA, the CDR3 is TGTGCCAGCGTAAGCGGGGGGGCCCCAAGATACGAGCAGTACTTC.

The chain couples TRBV4-1 to TRBJ2-7, with TRBD1 matching over 9 bases. With 3 bases clipped from V and 2 bases from J, the junction kept 11 bases outside the gene matches. CDR3 length: 17 amino acids. The germline gives CDR1 MGHRA, CDR2 YSYEKL. Here the CDR3 DNA reads TGCGCCAGCAGCCATCCTATTTCACAGGGGGCTACCTACGAGCAGTACTTC. Protein: CASSHPISQGATYEQYF.

The chain uses TRBV9 and TRBJ2-1, with D possibly TRBD1 on 5 matching bases. The CDR3 has 16 amino acids. CDR1 SGDLS and CDR2 YYNGEE come from the germline V gene. Trimming shortened V by 0 bases and J by 4 bases, and 14 bases separated the two germline ends. In DNA, the CDR3 is TGTGCCAGCAGCGTAGGTGGTGGGGCGCTTTACAATGAGCAGTTCTTC. As protein: CASSVGGGALYNEQFF.

This chain links TRBV7-2 with TRBJ2-1, with no clear D. Deletions cut 6 bases from V and 0 bases from J, with 9 bases between. There are 14 residues in the CDR3. Germline V gene sequence: CDR1 SGHTA, CDR2 FQGNSA. For the CDR3, the DNA is TGTGCCAGCAGTGGCGGCCCCTCCTACAATGAGCAGTTCTTC. This encodes CASSGGPSYNEQFF.

The V gene is TRBV4-2, the J gene TRBJ2-1; D possibly corresponds to TRBD2 (5 bases). The ends were cut back, 0 bases at V and 1 base at J, with 10 bases in the middle. The CDR3 is 16 amino acids. CDR1 and CDR2 from the germline V gene are LGHNA and YNFKEQ. CDR3 in DNA: TGTGCCAGCAGCCAAGAAACGGGGTTATCCTACAATGAGCAGTTCTTC. Its protein is CASSQETGLSYNEQFF.

There are a few counts of this clone. The chain has TRBV6-2 or TRBV6-3 and TRBJ1-5, with D possibly matching TRBD1 (5 bases). Germline loops: CDR1 MNHEY, CDR2 SVGEGT. Trimming left V 0 bases short and J 7 bases short, with 10 bases between. CDR3 length: 14 amino acids. The CDR3 here is CASSYSGVGQPQHF. CDR3 bases: TGTGCCAGCAGTTACTCAGGGGTTGGACAGCCCCAGCATTTT.

The chain links TRBV7-2 to TRBJ2-7; D is unresolved. The V end was cut by 5 bases, the J end by 6 bases, with 8 bases between. Germline-derived CDR1 and CDR2 are SGHTA and FQGNSA. The CDR3 totals 11 residues. The CDR3 sequence: CASSPLPEQYF. The DNA for the CDR3 is TGTGCCAGCAGCCCCCTCCCCGAGCAGTACTTC.

The chain has TRBV29-1 and TRBJ1-5; D might be TRBD1 (6 bases). Trimming shortened V by 5 bases and J by 2 bases, and 19 bases separated the two germline ends. The CDR3 extends over 16 amino acids. Germline CDR1 and CDR2: SQVTM and ANQGSEA. This CDR3 is CSVKLGAGDRNQPQHF. The CDR3 coding sequence is TGCAGCGTTAAATTGGGGGCAGGGGATCGCAATCAGCCCCAGCATTTT.

In this sample, this clone turned up a few times. The genes are TRBV30 and TRBJ1-6, with TRBD1 identical over 7 bases. Germline V gene sequence: CDR1 GTSNPN, CDR2 SVGIG (reference sequence). The J segment lost 7 bases and the V segment lost 2 bases, leaving 5 bases of the junction unmatched. The CDR3 runs 14 residues. The CDR3 DNA is TGTGCCTGGAGTCTTGGGACAGTGAATTCACCCCTCCACTTT. Encoded protein: CAWSLGTVNSPLHF.

This clone was observed a few times. The chain has TRBV2 and TRBJ1-5; TRBD1 matches 9 bases. Germline assignment: CDR1 SNHLY and CDR2 FYNNEI. The junction had 9 bases not matched to a gene; V was cut back by 6 bases and J by 6 bases. The CDR3 consists of 15 residues. The CDR3, as DNA: TGTGCCAGCAGGGATTTAGGGACAGGGACTCAGCCCCAGCATTTT. It yields the protein CASRDLGTGTQPQHF. Full variable domain (outside the CDR3, taken from reference TRBV2 and TRBJ1-5): EPEVTQTPSHQVTQMGQEVILRCVPISNHLYFYWYRQILGQKVEFLVSFYNNEISEKSEIFDDQFSVERPDGSNFTLKIRSTKLEDSAMYFCASRDLGTGTQPQHFGDGTRLSIL.

The chain couples TRBV2 to TRBJ2-1; 14 positions match TRBD2. The CDR3 sequence is 16 residues long. Losses at the gene ends were 6 bases for V and 4 bases for J; bases not matched to a gene: 5. Germline CDR1 is SNHLY and CDR2 is FYNNEI. CDR3 amino acids: CASRGLAGAIYNEQFF. The CDR3 DNA reads TGTGCCAGCAGGGGACTAGCGGGGGCCATATACAATGAGCAGTTCTTC.

This sequence joins TRBV4-2 and TRBJ2-2; 8 nucleotides agree with TRBD1. CDR1 and CDR2 from the germline V gene are LGHNA and YNFKEQ. V was pared by 6 bases and J by 7 bases, with 10 bases of the junction left unmatched. The CDR3 is made up of 15 amino acids. The CDR3 here is CASSPRTGLIGELFF. The CDR3 DNA is TGTGCCAGCAGTCCAAGGACAGGGTTGATCGGGGAGCTGTTTTTT.

CDR3 region: CAISEDSSGANVLTF. The CDR3 DNA follows: TGTGCCATCAGTGAGGACAGTTCTGGGGCCAACGTCCTGACTTTC. This chain joins TRBV10-3 and TRBJ2-6, with D possibly TRBD1 on 5 matching bases. Per the germline V gene, CDR1 is ENHRY and CDR2 is SYGVKD. The CDR3 is 15 amino acids. V lost 2 bases and J 1 base, leaving 6 bases between the germline ends.

In its sample, this clone was seen many times. The V gene is TRBV4-1, the J gene TRBJ1-2; D remains ambiguous. V lost 1 base to trimming and J lost 11 bases, with 20 bases between them. Germline-derived CDR1 and CDR2 are MGHRA and YSYEKL. The CDR3 is 15 residues long. For the CDR3, the DNA is TGCGCCAGCAGCCAAGGAGACACCCACTCGTCTTTTTACACCTTC. Amino acid sequence: CASSQGDTHSSFYTF.

The chain is built from TRBV4-1 and TRBJ2-1; unclear D gene. The V and J ends lost 1 base and 7 bases respectively, with 5 bases between them. The germline V gene encodes CDR1 MGHRA and CDR2 YSYEKL. CDR3 length: 12 amino acids. The CDR3 DNA is TGCGCCAGCAGCCAAGCCCTAAATGAGCAGTTCTTC. It yields the protein CASSQALNEQFF.